This T cell receptor (beta chain) derives from a study of blood T cell repertoires in COVID-19 (dated by TCRdb to the early 2020s). Some background on the complete study: The collaborator samples originated in the United States, Italy and Spain and spanned the acute and convalescent phases of COVID-19. The dataset comprised deeply sampled blood TCRbeta repertoires from subjects exposed to, actively infected with, or recovered from COVID-19. Sample metadata almost always included a de-identified subject ID, COVID-19 status, age in years and sex. The repertoires were made available in a free public database intended to serve as a resource for research on the immune response to SARS-CoV-2. The samples were drawn from the first 160 participants of the ongoing ImmuneRACE study and from more than 1,000 subjects provided by 6 global collaborators. The prospective study material was composed of cDNA or gDNA derived from T cells, B-cell-depleted T cells, or PBMCs. Where available, HLA class I and class II types were taken from metadata supplied by the sample provider and were not determined by assay-based typing.

Collaborating institutions collected whole blood in K2EDTA tubes following their own protocols. For TCRbeta analysis, collaborators shipped samples as frozen whole blood, isolated PBMCs, or DNA extracted from either of those sample types. The immunoSEQ Assay, a bias-controlled multiplex PCR, was used to amplify TCRbeta CDR3 regions from genomic DNA. The study's own analysis went as follows. The number of nucleated cells in each sample was estimated from the amplification of reference gene primers within the assay. Sequence reads were collapsed and filtered to measure the absolute abundance of every unique TCRbeta CDR3 rearrangement. For each sample, productive Simpson clonality was calculated as the square root of Simpson's diversity index across productive rearrangements. The clones in this table, taken by TCRdb from immuneACCESS, are in-frame only. Not every clone is retained; where verified, under half of the shortfall comes from an unresolved V gene, and the cause of the rest is unknown. From that table come the V and J calls and clone size; the DNA was used to work out D and trimming. Across this sample there are roughly 110,000 clones, with 84% seen only once. Roughly 4.6% of the sample belongs to the ten largest clones.

Counted from cysteine to phenylalanine, this CDR3 has 18 amino acids. The entry retains the CDR3 DNA only, 54 bases that are in frame from base 1. V loses 0 bases of germline sequence and J loses 0 bases, and the interval between the two ends is 15 bases. The germline V gene yields LGHNA for CDR1 and YSLEER for CDR2. Beyond this particular receptor, the publication reports: Clinical and demographic metadata were provided uncurated, with the amount varying by source and participant.

This clone was seen once. What this receptor recognizes is not known. It has no much larger one-base neighbor in the sample; base qualities were not kept. The specimen sequenced was peripheral blood. The sequence is built from TRBV4-3 and TRBJ2-1; perhaps TRBD2 is the D gene, with 6 bases matching. The TCR sequence derives from a human donor in a cohort sampled during active COVID-19. The DNA sequence reads TGCGCCAGCAGCCAAGACTGGGGAGGCTATGGCTCCTACAATGAGCAGTTCTTC. Translated, it gives CASSQDWGGYGSYNEQFF.